Detailed here is one T cell receptor beta chain. The specificity of this receptor is unknown. Base-call qualities are not available, and no considerably larger clone is one nucleotide away. This sample is part of a study of blood T cell repertoires in COVID-19 (dated by TCRdb to 2019 to 2021). In the study overall: Collaborator samples came from the United States, Italy and Spain and covered acute and convalescent phases of COVID-19. The prospective study material was composed of cDNA or gDNA derived from T cells, B-cell-depleted T cells, or PBMCs. Deeply sampled blood TCRbeta repertoires from subjects exposed to, actively infected with, or recovered from COVID-19 were included in the dataset. The repertoires were made available in a free public database intended to serve as a resource for research on the immune response to SARS-CoV-2. Samples were obtained from the ongoing ImmuneRACE study (first 160 participants) and from 1,254 subjects provided by 6 global collaborators. Sample metadata almost always included a de-identified subject ID, COVID-19 status, age in years and sex. Where HLA class I and class II types were available, the types were taken from metadata supplied by the sample provider, not from assay-based typing. Overall study results and their limits: Clinical and demographic metadata were provided uncurated, with the amount varying by source and participant.

Each collaborating institution followed its own protocols to collect whole blood in K2EDTA tubes. For TCRbeta analysis, collaborators shipped samples in one of three forms: frozen whole blood, isolated PBMCs, or DNA extracted from either of those sample types. From a lookup of the germline V gene (reference sequence), CDR1 and CDR2 are LNHDA and SQIVND. Trimming accounts for 3 bases at V and 7 bases at J, while the number of junction bases matched to no gene is 7. The CDR3 numbers 15 residues from cysteine through phenylalanine. The kept DNA is CDR3 alone, 45 bases in frame from the first base. TCRbeta CDR3 regions were amplified from genomic DNA by means of the immunoSEQ Assay, a bias-controlled multiplex PCR. As for the authors' bioinformatics: The number of nucleated cells in each sample was estimated by amplification of reference gene primers within the assay. To quantify the absolute abundance of each unique TCRbeta CDR3 rearrangement, sequence reads were collapsed and filtered. For each sample, productive Simpson clonality was calculated as the square root of Simpson's diversity index over productive rearrangements. The immuneACCESS repertoire file appears here via TCRdb, limited to in-frame rearrangements. These files lack a portion of the clones; in checked studies, under half of the deficit traces to unresolved V genes, and the cause of the others is not known. V and J calls and clone size are copied from that table; D and trimming were computed from the DNA. Here the sample has hundreds of thousands of clones; 88% occur a single time. 0.65% to 0.95% of the sample is in the top ten clones.

The origin of this receptor is a woman aged 25-40 years with acute or convalescent COVID-19. The sample comprised peripheral blood. Recombination joined TRBV19 with TRBJ2-2; a stretch of 8 junction bases matches TRBD1. The DNA sequence reads TGTGCCAGTAGTATTGGTACAGGGGGTATCGGGGAGCTGTTTTTT. It is translated as CASSIGTGGIGELFF. With the rest looked up from the reference TRBV19 and TRBJ2-2 genes rather than sequenced, the full variable domain is DGGITQSPKYLFRKEGQNVTLSCEQNLNHDAMYWYRQDPGQGLRLIYYSQIVNDFQKGDIAEGYSVSREKKESFPLTVTSAQKNPTAFYLCASSIGTGGIGELFFGEGSRLTVL.